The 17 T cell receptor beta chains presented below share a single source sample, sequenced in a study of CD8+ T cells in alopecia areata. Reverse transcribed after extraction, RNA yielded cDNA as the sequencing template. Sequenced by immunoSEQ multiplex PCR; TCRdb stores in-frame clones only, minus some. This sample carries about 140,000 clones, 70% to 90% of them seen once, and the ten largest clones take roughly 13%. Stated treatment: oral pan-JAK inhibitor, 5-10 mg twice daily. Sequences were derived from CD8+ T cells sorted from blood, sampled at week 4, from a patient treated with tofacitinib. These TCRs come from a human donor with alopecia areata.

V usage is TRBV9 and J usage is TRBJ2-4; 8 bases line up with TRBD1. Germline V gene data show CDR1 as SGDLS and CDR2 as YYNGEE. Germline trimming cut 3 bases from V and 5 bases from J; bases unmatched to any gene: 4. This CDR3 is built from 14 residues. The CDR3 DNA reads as TGTGCCAGCAGCGGAACACAGGGGGAAAACATTCAGTACTTC. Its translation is CASSGTQGENIQYF.

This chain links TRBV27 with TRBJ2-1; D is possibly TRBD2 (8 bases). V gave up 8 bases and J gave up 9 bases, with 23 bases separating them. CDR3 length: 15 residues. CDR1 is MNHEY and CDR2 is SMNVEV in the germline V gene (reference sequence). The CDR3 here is CASFLDRTRGGEQFF. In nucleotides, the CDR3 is TGTGCCAGCTTCTTGGACAGGACCCGGGGGGGTGAGCAGTTCTTC.

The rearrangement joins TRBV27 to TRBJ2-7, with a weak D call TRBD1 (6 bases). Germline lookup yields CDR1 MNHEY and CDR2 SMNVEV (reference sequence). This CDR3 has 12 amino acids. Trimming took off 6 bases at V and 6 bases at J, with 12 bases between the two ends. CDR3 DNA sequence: TGTGCCAGCAGATCCGGGACATCCGAGCAGTACTTC. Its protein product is CASRSGTSEQYF.

The CDR3 bases are TGCGCCAGCAGCCACCCCGCTAGCGGGAGTGGATCAGATACGCAGTATTTT. Its translation is CASSHPASGSGSDTQYF. The V call is TRBV4-1, the J call TRBJ2-3; the match to TRBD2 covers 10 bases. There are 17 residues in the CDR3. Per the germline V gene, CDR1 is MGHRA and CDR2 is YSYEKL. With V trimmed by 3 bases and J by 4 bases, 10 bases remained unmatched.

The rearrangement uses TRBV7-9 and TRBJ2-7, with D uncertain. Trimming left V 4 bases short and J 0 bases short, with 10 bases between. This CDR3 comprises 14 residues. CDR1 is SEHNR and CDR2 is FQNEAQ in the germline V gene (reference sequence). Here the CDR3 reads CASSSYGNSYEQYF. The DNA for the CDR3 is TGTGCCAGCAGCTCATACGGCAACTCCTACGAGCAGTACTTC.

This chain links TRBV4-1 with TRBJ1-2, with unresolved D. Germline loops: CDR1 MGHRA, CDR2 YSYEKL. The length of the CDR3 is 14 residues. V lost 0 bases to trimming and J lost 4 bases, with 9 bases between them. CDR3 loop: CASSQDRTSYGYTF. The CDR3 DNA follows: TGCGCCAGCAGCCAAGATCGGACCTCCTATGGCTACACCTTC.

The CDR3 nucleotides are TGTGCCAGCAGTGAAATAGCGGGGGGTAGCAATGAGCAGTTCTTC. Encoded protein: CASSEIAGGSNEQFF. V gene TRBV6-1 combines with J gene TRBJ2-1; TRBD2 aligns across 10 bases. The ends lost 2 bases at V and 6 bases at J; junction bases unmatched: 4. Germline lookup yields CDR1 MNHNS and CDR2 SASEGT. The CDR3 consists of 15 residues.

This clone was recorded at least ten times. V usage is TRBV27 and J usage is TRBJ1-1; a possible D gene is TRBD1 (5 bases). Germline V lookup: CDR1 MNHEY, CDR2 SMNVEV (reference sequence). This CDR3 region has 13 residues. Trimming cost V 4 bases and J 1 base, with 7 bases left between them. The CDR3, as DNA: TGTGCCAGCAGTTCCGGGGGGAACACTGAAGCTTTCTTT. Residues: CASSSGGNTEAFF.

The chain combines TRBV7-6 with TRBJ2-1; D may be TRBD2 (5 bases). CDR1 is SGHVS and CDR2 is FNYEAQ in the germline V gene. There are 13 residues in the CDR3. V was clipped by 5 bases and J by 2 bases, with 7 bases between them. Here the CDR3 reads CASSAGAYNEQFF. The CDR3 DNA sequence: TGTGCCAGCAGCGCCGGGGCCTACAATGAGCAGTTCTTC.

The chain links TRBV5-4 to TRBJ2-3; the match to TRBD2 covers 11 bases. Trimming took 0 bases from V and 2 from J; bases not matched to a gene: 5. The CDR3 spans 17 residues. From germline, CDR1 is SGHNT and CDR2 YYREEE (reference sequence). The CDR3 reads CASSLGLAGSITDTQYF. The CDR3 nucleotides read TGTGCCAGCAGCTTGGGACTAGCGGGGTCTATCACAGATACGCAGTATTTT.

CDR3 nucleotide sequence: TGTGCCAGCAGCCAACGTGGGGGCGGACGCTACAATGAGCAGTTCTTC. This gives the protein CASSQRGGGRYNEQFF. This rearrangement joins TRBV7-3 to TRBJ2-1; possibly TRBD1 for D (6 bases). Looked up from germline, CDR1 is SGHTA and CDR2 is FQGTGA. This CDR3 contains 16 residues. Deletions cut 5 bases from V and 3 bases from J, with 17 bases between.

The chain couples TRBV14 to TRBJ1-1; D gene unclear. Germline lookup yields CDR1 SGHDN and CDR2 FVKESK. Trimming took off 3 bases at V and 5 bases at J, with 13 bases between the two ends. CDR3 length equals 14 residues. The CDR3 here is CASSQDRDRTEAFF. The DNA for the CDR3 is TGTGCCAGCAGCCAGGACCGGGATCGGACTGAAGCTTTCTTT.

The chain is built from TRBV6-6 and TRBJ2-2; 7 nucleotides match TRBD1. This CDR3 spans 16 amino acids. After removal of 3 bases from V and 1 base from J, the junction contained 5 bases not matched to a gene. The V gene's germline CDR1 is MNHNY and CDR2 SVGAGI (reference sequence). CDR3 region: CASSYLQGENTGELFF. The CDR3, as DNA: TGTGCCAGCAGTTATCTCCAGGGGGAGAACACCGGGGAGCTGTTTTTT.

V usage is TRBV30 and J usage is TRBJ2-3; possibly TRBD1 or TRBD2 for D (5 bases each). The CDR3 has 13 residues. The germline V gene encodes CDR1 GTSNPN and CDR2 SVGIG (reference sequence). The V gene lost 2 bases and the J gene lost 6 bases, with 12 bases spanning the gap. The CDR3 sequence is CAWSLRDGDTQYF. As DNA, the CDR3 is TGTGCCTGGAGTCTTCGGGACGGTGATACGCAGTATTTT.

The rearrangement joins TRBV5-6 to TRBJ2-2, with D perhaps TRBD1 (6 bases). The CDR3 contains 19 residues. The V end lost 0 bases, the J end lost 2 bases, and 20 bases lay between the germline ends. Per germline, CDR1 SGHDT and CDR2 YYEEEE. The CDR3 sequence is CASSLGYREHYENTGELFF. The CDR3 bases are TGTGCCAGCAGCTTGGGCTACAGGGAGCATTACGAAAACACCGGGGAGCTGTTTTTT.

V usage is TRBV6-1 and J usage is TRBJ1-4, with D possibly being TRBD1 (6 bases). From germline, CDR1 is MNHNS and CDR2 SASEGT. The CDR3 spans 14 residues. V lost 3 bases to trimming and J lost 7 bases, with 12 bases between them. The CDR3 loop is CASSENRVGEKLFF. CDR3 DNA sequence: TGTGCCAGCAGTGAGAACAGGGTGGGTGAAAAACTGTTTTTT.

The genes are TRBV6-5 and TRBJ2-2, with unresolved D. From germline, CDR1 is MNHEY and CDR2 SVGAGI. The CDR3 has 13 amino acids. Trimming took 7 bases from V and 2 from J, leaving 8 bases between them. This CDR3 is CASKSLNTGELFF. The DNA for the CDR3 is TGTGCCAGCAAAAGCCTAAACACCGGGGAGCTGTTTTTT.